This T cell receptor beta chain was sequenced for a study of early T cells in non-severe SARS-CoV-2 infection listed by TCRdb under 2021. For context, the study as a whole: Because TCR sequencing relied on bulk RNA taken from unsorted whole blood, pairing of alpha and beta chains was not possible. What the authors observed across the whole study: VDJdb matching was skewed toward anti-spike CD8 responses, so virus-specific expansions were likely underestimated and private and CD4 specificities were missed.

A case-control design nested within a healthcare worker cohort in London, UK, was used, with weekly nasopharyngeal swab PCR tests and blood sampling performed. Healthcare workers were recruited between 23 and 31 March 2020, during the week of the UK lockdown, and were followed weekly for up to roughly 15 weeks. The V end loses 5 bases and the J end loses 1 base, and a stretch of 12 bases separates them. CDR1 SQVTM and CDR2 ANQGSEA were looked up in the germline V gene. The CDR3 spans 14 residues, from the cysteine through the phenylalanine. Only the CDR3 DNA is retained, 42 bases long and in frame from the first base. With regard to this clonotype: This clone's antigen is unknown. Base qualities are not recorded, but no much larger clone differs from it by a single base.

Library preparation used 5' RACE. The data were produced on a NextSeq 500. Unique molecular identifiers were attached to individual cDNA molecules in the TCR library protocol so that sequencing error and PCR bias could be corrected. Both TCR alpha and beta chains were sequenced, and tight co-correlation was observed between alpha and beta sequence abundances in each sample. The published analysis was carried out like this. Decombinator V4 was used to annotate TCR sequences for V gene, J gene and CDR3. TCRs were defined as expanded if a significant change between any two time points was detected under a Poisson model with p below 0.0001. TCR abundances were normalised to the total number of TCRs sequenced per sample and expressed as counts per million. TRAV1-2 paired with TRAJ12, TRAJ20 or TRAJ33 defined MAIT TCRs, while TRAV10 paired with TRAJ18 defined iNKT TCRs. A search of VDJdb, accessed on 1 November 2021, was run for TCRs annotated to CMV, EBV and SARS-CoV-2, with TCRs annotated for multiple antigens excluded. The raw public data were reprocessed by TCRdb itself: fastp quality trimming at Q25, MiXCR clonotype calling, in-frame beta chains only. Duplicate CDR3 protein sequences are folded into a single record with the most common DNA and genes. The V and J calls shown here were made by TCRdb, not taken from the authors' results. The sample records about 83,000 distinct CDR3 sequences, 10% to 15% of which are singletons. Of the sample, approximately 7% falls within the top ten clones.

The sequence came from an adult who was a healthcare worker with PCR-confirmed SARS-CoV-2 infection or an uninfected control (not recorded which). The chain is assembled from TRBV29-1 and TRBJ2-1; the D call could be TRBD1 or TRBD2, with each sharing 5 bases. The sequenced sample consisted of whole blood. The DNA sequence is given as TGCAGCGTTACAAGGGACGGGTCCTACAATGAGCAGTTCTTC. The translation is CSVTRDGSYNEQFF.